A selection of T cell receptor beta chains follows, all from one sample in a study of tumor-infiltrating lymphocytes in primary liver carcinoma. In TCRdb, the multiplex PCR reads were re-called with MiXCR into one record per CDR3 protein. The repertoire holds over 100,000 distinct CDR3 sequences, with roughly 75% as singletons. Sequencing input: tumor-adjacent normal liver tissue. These TCRs come from a woman in her sixties with primary liver carcinoma and hepatitis B virus infection. The CDR3 runs from the conserved cysteine through the conserved F or W. A D gene is named only where the DNA matches it firmly. The size of a clone is reported for some rows only, either as once, few or many, or as a class for expanded clones.

>TRBV11-2|-|-|TRBJ2-1
CASSPPGDEEFF
TGTGCCAGCAGCCCCCCAGGCGATGAGGAGTTCTTC
>TRBV12-3/TRBV12-4|-|-|TRBJ2-7
CANSLTGPYEQYF
TGTGCCAACAGTTTAACCGGGCCCTACGAACAGTACTTC
>TRBV4-1|-|TRBD1|TRBJ2-7
CASNQIWDSYVQYF
TGCGCCAGCAACCAAATCTGGGACAGCTACGTGCAGTACTTC
>TRBV11-2|few|-|TRBJ1-2
CASSLGIGGITFGYTF
TGTGCCAGCAGCTTAGGGATTGGGGGGATTACCTTCGGCTACACCTTC
>TRBV18|once|-|TRBJ1-6
CASSPPPGPNSPLHF
TGTGCCAGCTCACCACCGCCAGGCCCTAATTCACCCCTCCACTTT
>TRBV29-1|many|TRBD1|TRBJ2-1
CSGDRELKGGYNEQFF
TGCAGCGGCGACAGGGAACTTAAAGGGGGTTACAATGAGCAGTTCTTC
>TRBV6-1|-|TRBD2|TRBJ2-7
CASSILGEGPYEQYF
TGCGCCAGCAGCATTCTAGGGGAGGGCCCCTACGAGCAGTACTTC
>TRBV11-2|large|-|TRBJ2-1
CASSLDLTGGGDEQFF
TGTGCCAGCAGCTTAGATCTGACGGGTGGGGGCGATGAGCAGTTCTTC
>TRBV12-3/TRBV12-4|-|-|TRBJ1-1
CASGLGMTEAFF
TGTGCCAGCGGTTTGGGAATGACTGAAGCCTTCTTT
>TRBV19|-|-|TRBJ1-6
CASSILIPGGRTDSPLHF
TGTGCCAGTAGTATCTTAATCCCCGGCGGCAGGACGGATTCACCCCTCCACTTT
>TRBV6-5|many|TRBD1|TRBJ2-7
CASSYSVGTGANEQYF
TGTGCCAGCAGTTACTCCGTGGGGACAGGGGCCAACGAGCAGTACTTC
>TRBV29-1|-|-|TRBJ2-1
CSVETFNEQFF
TGCAGTGTTGAGACCTTCAATGAGCAGTTCTTC
>TRBV6-5|many|-|TRBJ2-5
CASRSTPGRDTKETQYF
TGTGCCAGCCGATCTACCCCTGGGCGCGACACTAAAGAGACCCAGTACTTC
>TRBV28|few|-|TRBJ1-6
CASSSQRSGFSPLHF
TGTGCCAGCAGTTCACAGAGGTCGGGATTTTCACCCCTCCACTTT
>TRBV28|once|TRBD2|TRBJ2-1
CASSPTGISGKGEQFF
TGTGCCAGCAGTCCGACCGGGATTAGCGGGAAGGGTGAGCAGTTCTTT
>TRBV12-3/TRBV12-4|-|TRBD2|TRBJ2-1
CASTEIAGHGQFF
TGTGCCAGCACCGAAATAGCGGGACATGGGCAGTTCTTC
>TRBV4-1|-|-|TRBJ1-1
CASSRQSMNTEAFF
TGCGCCAGCAGCCGACAGAGCATGAACACTGAAGCTTTCTTT
>TRBV29-1|-|TRBD1|TRBJ2-7
CSVASTGLHEQYF
TGCAGCGTTGCCTCGACAGGGCTCCACGAGCAGTACTTC
>TRBV19|-|-|TRBJ1-1
CASSYLDCEAFF
TGTGCCAGTAGTTACCTTGACTGTGAAGCTTTCTTT
>TRBV6-1|-|-|TRBJ1-4
CASSDYHAMSF
TGTGCCAGCAGTGACTACCATGCCATGTCTTTT
>TRBV11-2|once|-|TRBJ2-1
CASILDPTGVIEQFF
TGTGCCAGCATCTTAGATCCAACGGGGGTCATTGAGCAGTTCTTC
>TRBV11-2|-|-|TRBJ2-1
CAGSPDSRYSEQFF
TGTGCCGGCAGTCCGGACTCGAGGTATAGTGAACAGTTCTTC
>TRBV4-1|-|TRBD1|TRBJ2-7
CVRSQAARGPVGEREQYF
TGCGTCAGGAGCCAAGCGGCCAGGGGGCCAGTAGGTGAACGCGAGCAGTACTTC
>TRBV11-2|-|TRBD1|TRBJ2-1
CASSHPDRGGDEQFF
TGCGCCAGCAGTCACCCCGACAGGGGGGGGGATGAGCAGTTCTTC
>TRBV6-6|-|-|TRBJ1-3
CASSTRDSGNIIYF
TGTGCCAGCAGTACCCGAGACAGCGGAAACATCATATATTTT
>TRBV11-3|-|TRBD2|TRBJ2-1
CASCLGRGGRAAYNEQFF
TGTGCCAGCTGCTTAGGTCGAGGCGGGAGGGCCGCCTACAATGAACAGTTTTTC
>TRBV7-6|-|-|TRBJ2-3
CASISPGGADTQYF
TGTGCCAGCATCTCCCCTGGGGGAGCAGATACGCAGTATTTT
>TRBV28|-|-|TRBJ1-2
CASSGSDGGNYGYTF
TGTGCCAGCAGTGGATCGGACGGAGGTAACTATGGCTACACCTTC
>TRBV28|-|TRBD2|TRBJ2-2
CASSHPSGNTGELFF
TGTGCCAGCAGTCATCCTAGCGGTAACACCGGAGAGCTGTTTTTT
>TRBV6-2/TRBV6-3|-|-|TRBJ1-2
CASSSGGQPTKYTF
TGTGCCAGCAGTTCTGGAGGCCAACCTACTAAGTACACCTTC
>TRBV29-1|-|-|TRBJ2-7
CCVHEVIPYEQYF
TGCTGCGTTCATGAGGTTATTCCCTACGAGCAGTACTTC
>TRBV12-3/TRBV12-4|-|-|TRBJ1-1
CVSKPSGFRTEAFF
TGTGTCAGCAAACCCTCAGGGTTCAGGACTGAAGCTTTCTTC
>TRBV19|-|TRBD2|TRBJ2-2
CASSIRQTSGRRGGELFF
TGTGCCAGTAGTATAAGACAGACTAGCGGGAGGCGAGGCGGGGAGCTGTTTTTT
>TRBV29-1|-|TRBD2|TRBJ2-2
CSMVTSMNTGELLF
TGCAGCATGGTGACTAGCATGAACACCGGGGAGCTGTTATTT
>TRBV20-1|-|TRBD2|TRBJ2-7
CSVRDRGLDPTYEQYF
TGCAGTGTTAGAGATCGTGGACTAGATCCAACCTACGAGCAGTACTTC